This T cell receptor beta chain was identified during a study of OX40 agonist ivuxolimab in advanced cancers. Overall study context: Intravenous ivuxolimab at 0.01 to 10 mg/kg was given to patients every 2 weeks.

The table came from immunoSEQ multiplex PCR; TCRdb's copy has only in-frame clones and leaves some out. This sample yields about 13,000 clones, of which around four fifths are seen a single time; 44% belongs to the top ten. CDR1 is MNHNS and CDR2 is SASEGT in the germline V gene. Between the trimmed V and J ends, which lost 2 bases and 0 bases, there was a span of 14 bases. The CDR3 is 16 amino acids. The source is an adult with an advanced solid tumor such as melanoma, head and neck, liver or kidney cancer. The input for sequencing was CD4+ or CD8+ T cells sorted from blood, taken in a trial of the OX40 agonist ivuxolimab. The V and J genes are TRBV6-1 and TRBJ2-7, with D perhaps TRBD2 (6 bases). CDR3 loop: CASSESTSPSSYEQYF. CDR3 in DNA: TGTGCCAGCAGTGAATCAACTAGCCCGAGCTCCTACGAGCAGTACTTC.